This T cell receptor beta chain was recovered during a study of vaccination and CD4 T cells after COVID-19. Sequencing of the DNA from cultured CD4+ T cells was carried out with the Oncomine TCR Beta short-read assay. One entry per CDR3 protein results from TCRdb running MiXCR on the PCR reads. The data contain over 2,500 distinct CDR3 sequences, about a quarter of them singletons. The sample's treatment: roughly 10-day PBMC culture with coronavirus spike peptide pools or control peptides (ViraFEST assay). ViraFEST used peptide pools to expand antigen-specific T cells, then sequenced TCRs. This clonotype was found a few times. The antigen is unknown. This CDR3 is 15 amino acids long. The germline V gene has CDR1 DFQATT and CDR2 SNEGSKA (reference sequence). With 5 bases removed from V and 0 bases from J, the gap between germline ends came to 16 bases. Notes on the study in general: The study found median SARS-CoV-2-reactive clonotypes rising from about 20 to 38, not significantly.

The source is a human donor who had recovered from COVID-19. V usage is TRBV20-1 and J usage is TRBJ1-2; D might be TRBD1 (5 bases). The source material was CD4+ T cells from blood, cultured in vitro, sampled after SARS-CoV-2 vaccination. CDR3 nucleotide sequence: TGCAGTGCTGCCGGGACGGCTAAAGCTAACTATGGCTACACCTTC. Its translation is CSAAGTAKANYGYTF.